The entry below describes one T cell receptor beta chain. Per the original methods: Estimates of nucleated cell counts were drawn from the amplification of reference gene primers. Assay: immunoSEQ multiplex PCR; the TCRdb copy retains only in-frame clones and omits some. From that table come the V and J calls and clone size; the DNA was used to work out D and trimming. The profile shows about 270,000 clones, approximately 89% of them singletons. This entry is derived from a study of blood T cell repertoires in COVID-19. On the study more broadly: COVID-19 samples, acute and convalescent, were from the United States, Italy and Spain. In each case, the material was cDNA or gDNA derived from T cells, B-cell-depleted T cells, or PBMCs.

CDR1 LGHDT and CDR2 YNNKEL come from the germline V gene (reference sequence). V was clipped by 5 bases and J by 3 bases, with 16 bases between them. The CDR3 runs 16 residues. The sample consisted of peripheral blood. This receptor was identified in a woman aged 55 to 70 who had recovered from COVID-19. V gene TRBV3-1 (or the pseudogene TRBV3-2) combines with J gene TRBJ1-4, with D perhaps matching TRBD1 (5 bases). The CDR3 is CASSALGGAPNEKLFF. CDR3 DNA sequence: TGTGCCAGCAGCGCACTAGGAGGGGCTCCTAATGAAAAACTGTTTTTT.